This TCR beta chain originates from a study of cytomegalovirus exposure and HLA in healthy donors. Findings of the study overall: Later analysis identified several of the most significant clusters that appeared linked to common viral pathogens. In a later analysis, across HLA loci, associated TCR counts were highest for DRB1, lowest for HLA-C. Later analysis identified a missense DCLRE1C variant that was linked to TCR beta V- and J-gene trimming.

The CDR3 totals 15 residues. CDR1 and CDR2 (germline): MDHEN, SYDVKM. J gave up 8 bases and V 4 bases, and 9 bases lay outside the gene matches. Note on this clone: As yet, its antigen is unknown.

PCR employed 60 Vbeta and 13 Jbeta primers. Some clones are missing from TCRdb's copy, which holds only in-frame ones; the method was immunoSEQ multiplex PCR. The table shows approximately 110,000 clones, with 60% to 75% occurring only once. This clonotype was sampled from a man between 40 and 49 years old in good health and CMV-seropositive. The sample taken for sequencing was PBMCs. The rearrangement joins TRBV28 to TRBJ2-4; TRBD1 aligns across 9 bases. This chain's CDR3 is CASSSGDRAGDIQYF. The CDR3 coding sequence is TGTGCCAGCAGTTCCGGGGACAGGGCGGGAGACATTCAGTACTTC.